This TCR beta chain originates from a study of Graves' ophthalmopathy and Graves' hyperthyroidism. This clonotype was seen many times. The V end lost 5 bases, the J end lost 2 bases, and 21 bases lay between the germline ends. This CDR3 region has 18 residues. Germline assignment: CDR1 LNHDA and CDR2 SQIVND (reference sequence). Investigators amplified TCR beta CDR3 regions from RNA transcripts. Second-round multiplex PCR came after a first-round RT-PCR that employed HTBI primers. In TCRdb, the multiplex PCR reads were re-called with MiXCR into one record per CDR3 protein. The profile shows 300,000 to 400,000 distinct CDR3 sequences, 15% to 20% of them singletons.

Sequencing was carried out using peripheral blood. The rearrangement joins TRBV19 to TRBJ2-2; D may be TRBD1 (6 bases). The sequence was collected from an adult man with Graves' ophthalmopathy. This CDR3 is CASSPTGFVILNTGELFF. The CDR3 DNA reads as TGTGCCAGTAGTCCCACAGGGTTTGTCATCCTTAACACCGGGGAGCTGTTTTTT.